This TCR beta chain was captured by sequencing in a study of blood T cell repertoires in COVID-19. Study details: The United States, Italy and Spain supplied acute and convalescent COVID-19 samples. The analysed material was cDNA or gDNA that came from T cells, B-cell-depleted T cells, or PBMCs.

This CDR3 is built from 14 residues. Germline-derived CDR1 and CDR2 are MNHEY and SVGAGI. V gave up 6 bases and J gave up 3 bases; unmatched junction bases: 4. Measured with immunoSEQ multiplex PCR; TCRdb has only the in-frame clones, and not every one. Of some 100,000 clones listed, approximately 92% are singletons. The chain links TRBV6-5 to TRBJ1-5; 8 positions match TRBD1. This clonotype was obtained from a man over 45 with active COVID-19. Source material: peripheral blood. CDR3 DNA: TGTGCCAGCAGACCGGACAGGGACAATCAGCCCCAGCATTTT. This gives the protein CASRPDRDNQPQHF.